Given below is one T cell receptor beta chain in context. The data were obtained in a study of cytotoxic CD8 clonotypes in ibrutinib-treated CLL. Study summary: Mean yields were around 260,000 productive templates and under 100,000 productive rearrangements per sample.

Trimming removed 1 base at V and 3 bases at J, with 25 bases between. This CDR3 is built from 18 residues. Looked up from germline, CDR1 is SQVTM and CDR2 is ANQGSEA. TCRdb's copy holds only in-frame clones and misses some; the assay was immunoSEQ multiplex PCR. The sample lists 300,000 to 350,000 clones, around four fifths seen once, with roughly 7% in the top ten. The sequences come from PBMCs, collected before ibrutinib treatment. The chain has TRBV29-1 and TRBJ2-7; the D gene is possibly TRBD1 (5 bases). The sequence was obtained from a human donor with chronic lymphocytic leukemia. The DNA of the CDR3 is TGCAGCGTTGAAGGCCTCTCCAGGGTGAACGCGCCACACTACGAGCAGTACTTC. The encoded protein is CSVEGLSRVNAPHYEQYF.